The 16 T cell receptor beta chains listed next were all sequenced from one sample in a study of patients and donors after allogeneic stem cell transplantation (dated by TCRdb to 2019 to 2021). The library was generated by RT-PCR. Sequencing relied on a NextSeq 550. Starting from the raw public reads, TCRdb applied fastp trimming at Q25, assembled clones with MiXCR and retained in-frame beta chains. Every distinct CDR3 protein forms one entry, paired with its most common genes and DNA. For this sample the table gives approximately 410,000 distinct CDR3 sequences, of which around 15% were detected only once. The ten largest clones add up to roughly 7% of the sample. The sample taken for sequencing was blood, either unsorted or a sorted T cell fraction (not recorded which). These receptors were collected from a human donor who was either an allogeneic HSCT recipient or a stem cell or donor lymphocyte infusion donor (not recorded which). It is not recorded whose cells these are; they may come from a transplant donor.

The gene calls are TRBV4-3 and TRBJ2-7; D is unclear. V lost 1 base to trimming and J lost 3 bases, with 10 bases between them. There are 14 residues in the CDR3. CDR1 is LGHNA and CDR2 is YSLEER in the germline V gene. In DNA form, the CDR3 reads TGCGCCAGCAGCCAAGGTGTCCCTGGCTACGAGCAGTACTTC. This encodes CASSQGVPGYEQYF.

The chain couples TRBV2 to TRBJ1-2, with 9 bases lining up with TRBD1. Germline CDR1 and CDR2: SNHLY and FYNNEI. V shed 6 bases and J 8 bases; nucleotides not matched to a gene: 13. This CDR3 comprises 15 residues. The CDR3 protein is CASSYRKGQGYGYTF. Written as DNA, the CDR3 is TGTGCCAGCAGCTATCGAAAGGGACAGGGATACGGCTACACCTTC.

This clonotype has more than one count but fewer than ten. This chain links TRBV12-3 or TRBV12-4 with TRBJ2-7, with TRBD1 identical over 8 bases. The J segment lost 12 bases and the V segment lost 5 bases, leaving 6 bases of the junction unmatched. This CDR3 comprises 11 residues. The CDR3 bases are TGTGCCAGCAGTAGACAGGGGCCTCGGTACTTC. Encoded protein: CASSRQGPRYF.

This chain joins TRBV2 and TRBJ2-5; unclear D gene. The CDR3 has 11 amino acids. The ends were cut back, 8 bases at V and 4 bases at J, with 8 bases in the middle. Germline V gene sequence: CDR1 SNHLY, CDR2 FYNNEI. The CDR3: CASGHGETQYF. CDR3 nucleotides: TGTGCCAGCGGGCACGGAGAGACCCAGTACTTC.

This clonotype has more than one count but fewer than ten. V gene TRBV7-6 combines with J gene TRBJ2-1, with TRBD2 identical over 11 bases. CDR1 SGHVS and CDR2 FNYEAQ come from the germline V gene. The CDR3 loop spans 14 amino acids. V lost 8 bases, J lost 7 bases, and 7 bases stayed unmatched. The CDR3 nucleotides are TGTGCCAGCGCGGGACTAGCGGCTAGAAATGAGCAGTTCTTC. Translated: CASAGLAARNEQFF.

V gene TRBV7-2 combines with J gene TRBJ1-2, with D uncertain. Germline CDR1 reads SGHTA; CDR2 reads FQGNSA. Trimming pared 1 base from V and 6 bases from J, leaving 12 bases between. The CDR3 totals 14 residues. This chain's CDR3 is CASSLGGGSNGYTF. The DNA of the CDR3 is TGTGCCAGCAGCTTAGGGGGAGGCAGCAATGGCTACACCTTC. The full variable domain, in which reference TRBV7-2 and TRBJ1-2 provide the parts outside the CDR3, is GAGVSQSPSNKVTEKGKDVELRCDPISGHTALYWYRQSLGQGLEFLIYFQGNSAPDKSGLPSDRFSAERTGGSVSTLTIQRTQQEDSAVYLCASSLGGGSNGYTFGSGTRLTVV.

This clonotype occurred a few times. The rearrangement links TRBV12-3 or TRBV12-4 to TRBJ2-7; 12 bases match TRBD2. The length of the CDR3 is 17 residues. J lost 1 base, V lost 4 bases, and 8 bases had no gene match. CDR3 residues: CASSWLAGGQRSYEQYF. CDR3 coding DNA: TGTGCCAGCAGTTGGCTAGCGGGGGGGCAGAGGTCCTACGAGCAGTACTTC.

This clonotype was seen a handful of times. The V and J genes are TRBV30 and TRBJ1-5; 8 nucleotides match TRBD1. In germline, CDR1 is GTSNPN, CDR2 SVGIG (reference sequence). J lost 7 bases, V lost 2 bases, and 7 bases had no gene match. The CDR3 consists of 14 residues. The CDR3, as DNA: TGTGCCTGGAGTCTAGGACAGGGTTTGCAGCCCCAGCATTTT. Encoded protein: CAWSLGQGLQPQHF.

This clonotype appeared a few times. The rearrangement uses TRBV7-3 and TRBJ2-1; 8 bases agree with TRBD1. V lost 2 bases, J lost 7 bases, and 7 bases stayed unmatched. Germline values: CDR1 SGHTA, CDR2 FQGTGA. This CDR3 comprises 15 residues. The CDR3, as DNA: TGTGCCAGCAGCTTATTGGACAGGGTAGAGAATGAGCAGTTCTTC. Amino acid sequence: CASSLLDRVENEQFF.

The chain recombines TRBV12-3 or TRBV12-4 with TRBJ1-2; D gene uncertain. V was pared by 5 bases and J by 8 bases, with 9 bases between. This CDR3 contains 11 residues. This CDR3 reads CASSQYRGYTF. The CDR3 region has the DNA TGTGCCAGCAGTCAGTATCGAGGCTACACCTTC.

This rearrangement joins TRBV7-2 to TRBJ1-2; TRBD1 aligns across 10 bases. This CDR3 region has 16 residues. Trimming at V came to 0 bases and at J to 8 bases, leaving 9 bases not matched to a gene. The germline CDR1 and CDR2 sequences are SGHTA and FQGNSA. The CDR3 nucleotides are TGTGCCAGCAGCTTAGCCCCGGGACAGGGGAAGCGGGGCTACACCTTC. Encoded protein: CASSLAPGQGKRGYTF. Full variable domain (rest looked up from reference TRBV7-2 and TRBJ1-2): GAGVSQSPSNKVTEKGKDVELRCDPISGHTALYWYRQSLGQGLEFLIYFQGNSAPDKSGLPSDRFSAERTGGSVSTLTIQRTQQEDSAVYLCASSLAPGQGKRGYTFGSGTRLTVV.

The sample holds many counts of this clonotype. This chain uses TRBV10-3 with TRBJ2-1, with D perhaps matching TRBD1 or TRBD2 (5 bases each). Germline V gene data show CDR1 as ENHRY and CDR2 as SYGVKD. This CDR3 region has 15 residues. The germline V and J ends were trimmed by 0 bases and 0 bases, with 6 bases remaining between them. CDR3 amino acids: CAISESGGSYNEQFF. For the CDR3, the DNA is TGTGCCATCAGTGAGTCTGGGGGCTCCTACAATGAGCAGTTCTTC.

This sequence joins TRBV28 and TRBJ2-1; 9 bases are shared with TRBD1. The CDR3 covers 16 residues. Per the germline V gene, CDR1 is MDHEN and CDR2 is SYDVKM. Unmatched junction bases numbered 7, after V lost 0 bases and J lost 7 bases. The CDR3 sequence: CASSLWATGGTNEQFF. The DNA of the CDR3 is TGTGCCAGCAGTTTATGGGCGACAGGGGGAACTAATGAGCAGTTCTTC.

This clonotype was seen many times. The chain carries TRBV4-1 and TRBJ2-7, with a possible D match to TRBD2 (6 bases). The CDR3 sequence is 13 residues long. Germline V gives CDR1 MGHRA, CDR2 YSYEKL. V was trimmed by 6 bases and J by 0 bases, leaving 9 bases between them. DNA of the CDR3: TGCGCCAGCAGTTGGGGGGACTCCTACGAGCAGTACTTC. It is translated as CASSWGDSYEQYF.

This clonotype was seen many times. The V gene is TRBV12-5, the J gene TRBJ2-1, with D perhaps matching TRBD1 (6 bases). V was cut by 11 bases and J by 6 bases, with 20 bases left in between. The CDR3 runs 14 residues. Germline-derived CDR1 and CDR2 are LGHNT and FRNRAP. The DNA for the CDR3 is TGTGCTGCCACGGACAGCCTCGGCTCCAATGAGCAGTTCTTC. The encoded protein is CAATDSLGSNEQFF.

Points on this clonotype: The conserved phenylalanine or tryptophan normally closing the CDR3 is absent here, so this likely arose from a read error. This chain joins TRBV12-3 or TRBV12-4 and TRBJ1-2, with 10 bases that match TRBD1. V gave up 2 bases and J gave up 11 bases; unmatched junction bases: 2. The CDR3 runs to 12 residues. CDR3 residues: CASSLRDRGYTL. The DNA for the CDR3 is TGTGCCAGCAGTTTAAGGGACAGGGGTTACACCTTA.